This is a list of T cell receptor beta chains from one sample in a study of CD8 T cells in Susac syndrome. MiXCR, run by TCRdb on the immunoSEQ multiplex PCR reads, gives a single entry per CDR3 protein. This sample has roughly 100,000 distinct CDR3 sequences, with around 94% found just once. The sequencing input was CD8+ T cells from PBMCs. These receptors all stem from a human donor with Susac syndrome. CDR3s include the opening cysteine and the closing phenylalanine or tryptophan. The D gene is left open where the match is weak. Clone size is not always given. Where it is, it says once, few, many or a class for expanded clones.

TRBV9	-	TRBJ1-5	-	TGTGCCAGCAGCGTAGGCGGGGGACTCAATCAGCCCCAGCATTTT	CASSVGGGLNQPQHF
TRBV12-3/TRBV12-4	-	TRBJ2-7	-	TGTGCCAGCAGTTTGCAGAGGACAGGGAGGGACGAGCAGTACTTC	CASSLQRTGRDEQYF
TRBV18	-	TRBJ2-3	-	TGTGCCAGCTCACCTCAATTTGGAGATACGCAGTATTTT	CASSPQFGDTQYF
TRBV2	-	TRBJ2-1	-	TGTGCCAGCGGAGGCGGGGAGTCCTACAATGAGCAGTTCTTC	CASGGGESYNEQFF
TRBV7-8	-	TRBJ1-5	-	TGTGCCAGCAGCTTAGAAGGCGGCCACGATCAGCCCCAGCATTTT	CASSLEGGHDQPQHF
TRBV9	-	TRBJ2-3	-	TGTGCCAGCAGCCCCCCGAACGCGGATACGCAGTATTTT	CASSPPNADTQYF
TRBV20-1	-	TRBJ2-1	-	TGCAGTGCTAGAGTGGGTAGTTTGGTGAATGAGCAGTTCTTC	CSARVGSLVNEQFF
TRBV23-1	-	TRBJ2-3	-	TGCGCCAGCAGTCAATCGAGGGACCACCGCTCAGATACGCAGTATTTT	CASSQSRDHRSDTQYF
TRBV20-1	TRBD1	TRBJ2-7	-	TGCAGTGCTAGAGACGCGACAGGGGCCCTGAGCTCCTACGAGCAGTACTTC	CSARDATGALSSYEQYF
TRBV12-3/TRBV12-4	-	TRBJ2-2	-	TGTGCCAGCAGCACAAATCCCGGGGAGCTGTTTTTT	CASSTNPGELFF
TRBV6-1	TRBD1	TRBJ2-5	once	TGTGCCAGCAGTGGTGTAGGGGGCGAGACCCAGTACTTC	CASSGVGGETQYF
TRBV13	TRBD2	TRBJ2-3	few	TGTGCCAGCAGCCGAAGCGGGGGCACAGATACGCAGTATTTT	CASSRSGGTDTQYF
TRBV29-1	-	TRBJ2-1	-	TGCAGCGCTGAGCGGGTGGGGGTAGCGCACAATGAGCAGTTCTTC	CSAERVGVAHNEQFF
TRBV7-6	TRBD2	TRBJ2-1	once	TGTGCCAGCAGCCTGCGGGGCGGGGGGGCATTACGCGATGAGCAGTTCTTC	CASSLRGGGALRDEQFF
TRBV3-1	TRBD1	TRBJ1-5	-	TGTGCCAGCAGCCAAGCGGACAGGGGTGGCAATCAGCCCCAGCATTTT	CASSQADRGGNQPQHF
TRBV27	TRBD1	TRBJ1-6	-	TGTGCCAGCAGTTCCCCTAACAGGGGATATAATTCACCCCTCCACTTT	CASSSPNRGYNSPLHF
TRBV9	-	TRBJ1-5	-	TGTGCCAGCAACAAAGACGGCGGTAGCAATCAGCCCCAGCATTTT	CASNKDGGSNQPQHF
TRBV9	-	TRBJ1-2	once	TGTGCCAGCAGCGTATTGAATCCTCGGAGCAAGGGGGATGGCTACACCTTC	CASSVLNPRSKGDGYTF
TRBV11-2	-	TRBJ1-4	-	TGTGCCAGCAGCCCCGGGGGGGGTAATGAAAAACTGTTTTTT	CASSPGGGNEKLFF
TRBV6-5	-	TRBJ1-5	once	TGTGCCAGCGGGACCGCAGGGAATCAGCCCCAGCATTTT	CASGTAGNQPQHF
TRBV20-1	-	TRBJ2-3	-	TGCAGTGCTAGAGATCCTAGTGGAGATACGCAGTATTTT	CSARDPSGDTQYF
TRBV7-3	TRBD2	TRBJ2-3	-	TGTGCCAGCTCGCCTGGTAGCGGGGGGGCAGATACGCAGTATTTT	CASSPGSGGADTQYF
TRBV7-2	-	TRBJ2-5	-	TGTGCCAGCAGTTTGGGGGCGGTCCAAGAGACCCAGTACTTC	CASSLGAVQETQYF
TRBV7-9	-	TRBJ1-1	-	TGTGCCAGCAGCTTAGGAGGGATTGAAGCTTTCTTT	CASSLGGIEAFF
TRBV18	-	TRBJ1-2	-	TGTGCCAGCTCTCCCGGTGACACTAACTATGGCTACACCTTC	CASSPGDTNYGYTF
TRBV4-3	-	TRBJ1-3	-	TGCGCCAGCAGCCAGGAGGAGAGCTCTGGAAACACCATATATTTT	CASSQEESSGNTIYF
TRBV10-2	-	TRBJ2-1	-	TGCGCCAGCAGTGATGATAGGGGGTATGAGCAGTTCTTC	CASSDDRGYEQFF